What follows are 12 T cell receptor beta chains derived from one specimen sequenced in a study of PD-1 blockade in classical Hodgkin lymphoma. The table came from immunoSEQ multiplex PCR; TCRdb's copy has only in-frame clones and leaves some out. The sample includes about 23,000 clones, 88% of them seen just once. Time point meaning: cycle 4 day 1 (C4D1), after less than 7 weeks of nivolumab. Relapse after autologous stem cell transplantation occurred in every patient, and brentuximab vedotin exposure varied. The specimen comprised peripheral blood mononuclear cells (PBMCs), sampled before the fourth cycle of nivolumab. All receptors come from a human donor with classical Hodgkin lymphoma.

V gene TRBV5-6 combines with J gene TRBJ2-7; D is possibly TRBD1 (6 bases). Germline-derived CDR1 and CDR2 are SGHDT and YYEEEE. CDR3 length: 14 residues. V lost 4 bases and J 3 bases, leaving 14 bases between the germline ends. Written as DNA, the CDR3 is TGTGCCAGCAGCCCCGAAACAGGGATCTACGAGCAGTACTTC. Its protein product is CASSPETGIYEQYF.

The chain has TRBV19 and TRBJ2-7, with a possible D match to TRBD2 (5 bases). The CDR3 loop spans 15 amino acids. Germline V lookup: CDR1 LNHDA, CDR2 SQIVND (reference sequence). V lost 2 bases and J 0 bases, leaving 11 bases between the germline ends. CDR3 loop: CASSISRESSYEQYF. Written as DNA, the CDR3 is TGTGCCAGTAGTATATCGAGGGAGTCCTCCTACGAGCAGTACTTC.

The rearrangement joins TRBV7-9 to TRBJ2-3; D call uncertain. The V end was cut by 1 base, the J end by 0 bases, with 5 bases between. The CDR3 extends over 14 amino acids. Looked up from germline, CDR1 is SEHNR and CDR2 is FQNEAQ (reference sequence). This CDR3 reads CASSLVASTDTQYF. In nucleotides, the CDR3 is TGTGCCAGCAGCTTAGTAGCCAGCACAGATACGCAGTATTTT. The full variable domain, with the rest looked up from reference TRBV7-9 and TRBJ2-3, is DTGVSQNPRHKITKRGQNVTFRCDPISEHNRLYWYRQTLGQGPEFLTYFQNEAQLEKSRLLSDRFSAERPKGSFSTLEIQRTEQGDSAMYLCASSLVASTDTQYFGPGTRLTVL.

The chain carries TRBV4-1 and TRBJ1-2; D ambiguous. The V gene lost 3 bases and the J gene lost 7 bases, with 6 bases spanning the gap. There are 11 residues in the CDR3. Germline assignment: CDR1 MGHRA and CDR2 YSYEKL. CDR3 residues: CASSQRAGYTF. CDR3 in DNA: TGCGCCAGCAGCCAGAGGGCTGGCTACACCTTC.

In its sample, this clone was seen once. The CDR3: CASSQRSYYNEQFF. The DNA for the CDR3 is TGCGCCAGCAGCCAGCGGAGTTATTACAATGAGCAGTTCTTC. The chain employs TRBV4-1 and TRBJ2-1; D unresolved. Looked up from germline, CDR1 is MGHRA and CDR2 is YSYEKL. The CDR3 consists of 14 residues. V dropped 3 bases and J dropped 4 bases, with 10 bases sitting between them.

The rearrangement uses TRBV4-1 and TRBJ1-2; 9 bases align to TRBD1. J lost 5 bases, V lost 4 bases, and 8 bases had no gene match. The CDR3 length is 15 residues. Germline CDR1 reads MGHRA; CDR2 reads YSYEKL. DNA of the CDR3: TGCGCCAGCAGCCCCAGACAGGGGGGAACGTATGGCTACACCTTC. It encodes CASSPRQGGTYGYTF.

The chain employs TRBV11-3 and TRBJ2-7; D perhaps matches TRBD1 (6 bases). V was shortened by 5 bases and J by 5 bases, with 10 bases between the two germline ends. This CDR3 has 12 amino acids. Germline V gives CDR1 SGHNT, CDR2 YENEEA. The CDR3 is CASSGRGNEQYF. Written as DNA, the CDR3 is TGTGCCAGCAGCGGCAGGGGAAACGAGCAGTACTTC.

The V gene is TRBV4-1, the J gene TRBJ2-7; D might be TRBD2 (6 bases). Germline assignment: CDR1 MGHRA and CDR2 YSYEKL. The CDR3 loop spans 15 amino acids. Trimming removed 1 base from V and 3 bases from J, with 13 bases in between. CDR3 loop: CASSQGFGGFYEQYF. CDR3 DNA: TGCGCCAGCAGCCAAGGTTTCGGGGGATTCTACGAGCAGTACTTC.

The rearrangement uses TRBV7-6 and TRBJ2-3; D is unclear. The CDR3 extends over 13 amino acids. Germline CDR1 reads SGHVS; CDR2 reads FNYEAQ. Between the trimmed V and J ends, which lost 0 bases and 7 bases, there was a span of 8 bases. The CDR3 DNA sequence: TGTGCCAGCAGCTTAGCGGCGCTATATACGCAGTATTTT. Amino acids: CASSLAALYTQYF.

This chain uses TRBV7-6 with TRBJ2-7, with 10 bases fitting TRBD1. Germline V gene sequence: CDR1 SGHVS, CDR2 FNYEAQ. The CDR3 has 14 residues. The V gene end was trimmed by 5 bases and the J gene end by 2 bases; junction bases not matched to a gene: 3. The DNA for the CDR3 is TGTGCCAGCAGCCCCGGGACAGGGGCCTACGAGCAGTACTTC. Protein sequence: CASSPGTGAYEQYF.

This sequence joins TRBV19 and TRBJ2-3; 9 positions agree with TRBD1. The CDR3 runs 16 residues. CDR1 LNHDA and CDR2 SQIVND come from the germline V gene (reference sequence). V was pared by 2 bases and J by 1 base, with 4 bases of the junction left unmatched. Here the CDR3 reads CASSIPRTGGTDTQYF. The CDR3 nucleotides read TGTGCCAGTAGTATACCCCGGACAGGGGGCACAGATACGCAGTATTTT.

The V call is TRBV7-9, the J call TRBJ1-1, with TRBD1 matching over 7 bases. Germline V gene lookup returns CDR1 SEHNR and CDR2 FQNEAQ (reference sequence). The CDR3 covers 14 residues. J lost 3 bases, V lost 5 bases, and 6 bases had no gene match. CDR3 in DNA: TGTGCCAGCAGCCCGTTTACAGGGGACACTGAAGCTTTCTTT. Translated, it gives CASSPFTGDTEAFF.